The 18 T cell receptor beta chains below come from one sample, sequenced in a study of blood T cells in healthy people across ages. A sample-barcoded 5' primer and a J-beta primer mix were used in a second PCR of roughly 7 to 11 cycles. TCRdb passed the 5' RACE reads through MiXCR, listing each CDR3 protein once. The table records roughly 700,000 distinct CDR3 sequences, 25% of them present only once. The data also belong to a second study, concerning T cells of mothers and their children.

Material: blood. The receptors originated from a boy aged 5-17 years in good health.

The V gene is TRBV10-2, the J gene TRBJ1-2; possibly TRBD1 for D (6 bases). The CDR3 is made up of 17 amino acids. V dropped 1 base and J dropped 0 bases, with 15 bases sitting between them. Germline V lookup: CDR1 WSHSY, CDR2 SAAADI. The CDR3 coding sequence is TGCGCCAGCAGTGAGTACTACGGGACACCACCTAACTATGGCTACACCTTC. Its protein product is CASSEYYGTPPNYGYTF.

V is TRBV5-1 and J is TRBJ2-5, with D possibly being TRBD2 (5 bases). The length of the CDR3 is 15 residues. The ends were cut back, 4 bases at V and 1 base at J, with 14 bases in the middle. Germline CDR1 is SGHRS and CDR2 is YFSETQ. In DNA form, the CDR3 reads TGCGCCAGCAGCGGGGTTGAGCGGCTCCAAGAGACCCAGTACTTC. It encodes CASSGVERLQETQYF.

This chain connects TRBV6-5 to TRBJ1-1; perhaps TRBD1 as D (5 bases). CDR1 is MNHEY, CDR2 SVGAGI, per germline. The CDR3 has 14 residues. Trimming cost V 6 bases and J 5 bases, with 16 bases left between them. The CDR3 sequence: CASRQVAWGTEAFF. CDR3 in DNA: TGTGCCAGCAGACAAGTGGCATGGGGGACTGAAGCTTTCTTT.

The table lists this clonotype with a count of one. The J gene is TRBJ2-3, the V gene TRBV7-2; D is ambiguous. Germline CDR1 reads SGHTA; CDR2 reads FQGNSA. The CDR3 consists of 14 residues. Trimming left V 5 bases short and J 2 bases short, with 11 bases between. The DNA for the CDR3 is TGTGCCAGCAGCAGCCGCTTCTTCACAGATACGCAGTATTTT. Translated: CASSSRFFTDTQYF.

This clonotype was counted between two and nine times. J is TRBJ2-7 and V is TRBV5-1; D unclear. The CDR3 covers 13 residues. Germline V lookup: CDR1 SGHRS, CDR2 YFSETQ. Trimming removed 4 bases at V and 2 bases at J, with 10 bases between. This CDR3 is CASSHSSPYEQYF. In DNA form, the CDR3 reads TGCGCCAGCAGCCATAGCAGCCCCTACGAGCAGTACTTC. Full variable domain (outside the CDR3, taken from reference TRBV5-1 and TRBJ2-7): KAGVTQTPRYLIKTRGQQVTLSCSPISGHRSVSWYQQTPGQGLQFLFEYFSETQRNKGNFPGRFSGRQFSNSRSEMNVSTLELGDSALYLCASSHSSPYEQYFGPGTRLTVT.

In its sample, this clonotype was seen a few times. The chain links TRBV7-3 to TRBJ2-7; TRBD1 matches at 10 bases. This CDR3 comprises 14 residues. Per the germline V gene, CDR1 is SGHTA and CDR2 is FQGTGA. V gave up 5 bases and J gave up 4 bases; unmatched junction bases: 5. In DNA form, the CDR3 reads TGTGCCAGCAGCCAGACAGGGGGCGAATACGAGCAGTACTTC. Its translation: CASSQTGGEYEQYF.

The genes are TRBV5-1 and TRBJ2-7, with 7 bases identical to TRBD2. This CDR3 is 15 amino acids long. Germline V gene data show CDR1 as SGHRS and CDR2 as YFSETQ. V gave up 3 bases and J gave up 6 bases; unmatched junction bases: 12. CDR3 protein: CASSSRSGVAAEQYF. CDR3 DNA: TGCGCCAGCAGCTCGCGAAGCGGGGTTGCGGCCGAGCAGTACTTC.

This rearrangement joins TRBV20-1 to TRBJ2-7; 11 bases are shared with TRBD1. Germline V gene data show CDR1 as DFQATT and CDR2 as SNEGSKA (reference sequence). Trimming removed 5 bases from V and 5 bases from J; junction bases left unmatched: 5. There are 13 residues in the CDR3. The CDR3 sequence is CSAPGTGGNEQYF. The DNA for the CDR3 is TGCAGTGCTCCCGGGACAGGGGGAAACGAGCAGTACTTC.

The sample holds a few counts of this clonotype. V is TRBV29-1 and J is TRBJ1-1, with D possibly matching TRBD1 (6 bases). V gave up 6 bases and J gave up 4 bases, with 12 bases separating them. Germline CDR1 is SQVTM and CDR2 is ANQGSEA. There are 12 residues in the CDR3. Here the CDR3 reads CSVSNRVTEAFF. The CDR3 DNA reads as TGCAGCGTCAGTAACAGGGTCACTGAAGCTTTCTTT.

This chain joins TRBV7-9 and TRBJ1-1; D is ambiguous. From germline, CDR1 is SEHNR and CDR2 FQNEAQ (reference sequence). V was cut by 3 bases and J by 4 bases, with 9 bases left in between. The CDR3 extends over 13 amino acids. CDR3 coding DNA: TGTGCCAGCAGCTTTTTTCTCTCCACTGAAGCTTTCTTT. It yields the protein CASSFFLSTEAFF. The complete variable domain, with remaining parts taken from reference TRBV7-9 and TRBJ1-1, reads DTGVSQNPRHKITKRGQNVTFRCDPISEHNRLYWYRQTLGQGPEFLTYFQNEAQLEKSRLLSDRFSAERPKGSFSTLEIQRTEQGDSAMYLCASSFFLSTEAFFGQGTRLTVV.

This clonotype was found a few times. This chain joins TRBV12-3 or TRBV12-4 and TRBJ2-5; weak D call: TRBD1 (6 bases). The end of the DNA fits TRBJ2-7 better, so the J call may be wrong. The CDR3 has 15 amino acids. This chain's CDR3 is CASSPGDRSNYEQYF. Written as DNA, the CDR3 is TGTGCCAGCAGTCCAGGGGACCGATCAAACTACGAGCAGTACTTC.

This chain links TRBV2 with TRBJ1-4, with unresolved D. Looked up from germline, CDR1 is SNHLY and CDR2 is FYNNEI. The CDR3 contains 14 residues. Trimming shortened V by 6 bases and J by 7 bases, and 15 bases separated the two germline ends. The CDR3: CASRSDGEAEKLFF. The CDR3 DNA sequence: TGTGCCAGCAGATCGGACGGGGAGGCTGAAAAACTGTTTTTT.

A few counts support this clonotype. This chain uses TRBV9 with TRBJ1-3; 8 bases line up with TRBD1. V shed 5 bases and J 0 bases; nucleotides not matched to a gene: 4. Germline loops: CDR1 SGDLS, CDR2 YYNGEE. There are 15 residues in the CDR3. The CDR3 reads CASSGQGFSGNTIYF. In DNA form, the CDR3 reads TGTGCCAGCAGTGGACAGGGTTTCTCTGGAAACACCATATATTTT.

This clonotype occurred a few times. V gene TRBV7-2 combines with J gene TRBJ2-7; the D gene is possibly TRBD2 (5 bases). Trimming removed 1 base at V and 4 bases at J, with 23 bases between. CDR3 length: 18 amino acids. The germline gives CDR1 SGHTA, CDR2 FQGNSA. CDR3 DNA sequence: TGTGCCAGCAGCTTAGGGCTCAGAGGGAGAGGGAGAGCGTACGAGCAGTACTTC. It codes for CASSLGLRGRGRAYEQYF.

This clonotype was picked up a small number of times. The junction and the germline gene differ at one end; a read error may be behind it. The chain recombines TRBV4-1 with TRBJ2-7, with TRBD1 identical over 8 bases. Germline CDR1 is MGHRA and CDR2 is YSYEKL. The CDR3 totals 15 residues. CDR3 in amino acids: CASRQGQGRNYEQYF. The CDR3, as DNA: TGCGCCAGCAGGCAAGGACAGGGTAGAAACTACGAGCAGTACTTC.

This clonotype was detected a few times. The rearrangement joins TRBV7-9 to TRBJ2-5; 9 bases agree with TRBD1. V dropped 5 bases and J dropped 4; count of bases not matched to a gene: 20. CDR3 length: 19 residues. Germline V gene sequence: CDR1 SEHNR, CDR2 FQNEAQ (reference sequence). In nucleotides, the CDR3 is TGTGCCAGCAGCCCTTCATTCCGGGACAGGGAGCTGGTTGCAGAGACCCAGTACTTC. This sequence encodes CASSPSFRDRELVAETQYF. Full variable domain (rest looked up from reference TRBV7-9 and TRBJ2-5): DTGVSQNPRHKITKRGQNVTFRCDPISEHNRLYWYRQTLGQGPEFLTYFQNEAQLEKSRLLSDRFSAERPKGSFSTLEIQRTEQGDSAMYLCASSPSFRDRELVAETQYFGPGTRLLVL.

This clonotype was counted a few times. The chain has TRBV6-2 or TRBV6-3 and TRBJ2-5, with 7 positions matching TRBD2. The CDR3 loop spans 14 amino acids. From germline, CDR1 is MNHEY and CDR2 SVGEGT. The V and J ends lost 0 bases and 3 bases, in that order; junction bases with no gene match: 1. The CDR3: CASSYSGGKETQYF. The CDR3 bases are TGTGCCAGCAGTTACTCGGGGGGGAAAGAGACCCAGTACTTC.

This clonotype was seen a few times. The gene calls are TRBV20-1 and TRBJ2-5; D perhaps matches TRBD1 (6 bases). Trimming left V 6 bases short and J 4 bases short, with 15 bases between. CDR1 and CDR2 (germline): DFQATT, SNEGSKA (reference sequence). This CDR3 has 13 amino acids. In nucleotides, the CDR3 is TGCAGTGCCTCTCGGGGCAGGGGAGAGACCCAGTACTTC. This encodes CSASRGRGETQYF.